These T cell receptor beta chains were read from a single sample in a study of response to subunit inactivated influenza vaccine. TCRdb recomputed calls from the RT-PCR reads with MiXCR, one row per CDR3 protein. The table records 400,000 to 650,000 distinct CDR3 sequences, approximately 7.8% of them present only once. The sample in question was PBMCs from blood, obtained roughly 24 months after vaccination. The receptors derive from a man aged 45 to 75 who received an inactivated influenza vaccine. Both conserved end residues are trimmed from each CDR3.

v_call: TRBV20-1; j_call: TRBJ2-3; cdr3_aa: SAAGQGGTDTQY
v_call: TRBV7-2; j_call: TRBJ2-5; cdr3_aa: ASSLNIEGPQY
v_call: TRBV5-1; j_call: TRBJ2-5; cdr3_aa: ASSLVEQRQTQY
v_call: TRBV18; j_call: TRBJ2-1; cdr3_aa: ASSPRTSSVSYNEQF
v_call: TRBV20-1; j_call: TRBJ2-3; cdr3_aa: SASRGHSADTQY
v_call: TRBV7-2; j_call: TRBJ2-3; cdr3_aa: ASSHGLAGGPDTKQY
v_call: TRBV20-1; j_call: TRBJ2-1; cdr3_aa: SASPGSNEQF
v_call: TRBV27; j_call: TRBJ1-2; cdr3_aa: ASSRTGYGYT
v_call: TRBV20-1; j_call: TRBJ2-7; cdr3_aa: SALLTSGSTPYEQY
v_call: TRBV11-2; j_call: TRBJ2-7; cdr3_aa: ASSTTREQY
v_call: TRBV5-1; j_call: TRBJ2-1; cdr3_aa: AGTLDRTRVF
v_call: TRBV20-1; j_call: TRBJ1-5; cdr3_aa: SAAQGAQGGSQPQH
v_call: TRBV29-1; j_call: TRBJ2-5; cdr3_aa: SVDASGRPGTQY
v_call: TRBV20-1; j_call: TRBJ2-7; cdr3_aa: SAELPGHIYEQY
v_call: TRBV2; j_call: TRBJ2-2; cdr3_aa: ASSGSADTGELF
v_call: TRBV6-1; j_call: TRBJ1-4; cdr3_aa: ASTPGGSNEKLF
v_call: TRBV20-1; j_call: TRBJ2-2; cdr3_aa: SANRDRVSGGNTGELF
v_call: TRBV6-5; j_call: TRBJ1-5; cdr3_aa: ASSYSSTGNQPQH
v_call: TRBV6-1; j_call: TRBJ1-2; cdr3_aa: ASSEGRIYGYT
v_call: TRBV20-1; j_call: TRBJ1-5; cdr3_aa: SASTQGHGNQPQH
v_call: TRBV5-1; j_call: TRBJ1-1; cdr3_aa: ASSSQAAGTEAF
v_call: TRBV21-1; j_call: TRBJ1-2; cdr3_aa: ACSNSRPNPNYGYT
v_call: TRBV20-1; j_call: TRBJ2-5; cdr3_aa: SARDLWEKETQY
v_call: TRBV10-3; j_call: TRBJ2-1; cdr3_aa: AISEDRYNEQF
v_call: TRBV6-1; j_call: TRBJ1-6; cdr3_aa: ASRRNRGTNSPLH
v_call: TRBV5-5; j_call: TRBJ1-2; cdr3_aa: ASSFGTPNYGYT